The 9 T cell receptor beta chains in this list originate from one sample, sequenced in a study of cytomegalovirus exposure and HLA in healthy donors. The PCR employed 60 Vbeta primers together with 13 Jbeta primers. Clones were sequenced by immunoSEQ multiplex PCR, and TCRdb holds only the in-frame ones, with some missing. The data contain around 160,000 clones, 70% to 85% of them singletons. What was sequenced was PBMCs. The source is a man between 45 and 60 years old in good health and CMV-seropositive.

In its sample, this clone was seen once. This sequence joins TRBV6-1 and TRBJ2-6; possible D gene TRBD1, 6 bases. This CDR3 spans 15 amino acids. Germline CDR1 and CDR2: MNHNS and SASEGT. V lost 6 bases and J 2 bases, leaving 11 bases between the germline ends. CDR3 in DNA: TGTGCCAGCAGCGAGCAGGGGCCTGGGGCCAACGTCCTGACTTTC. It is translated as CASSEQGPGANVLTF.

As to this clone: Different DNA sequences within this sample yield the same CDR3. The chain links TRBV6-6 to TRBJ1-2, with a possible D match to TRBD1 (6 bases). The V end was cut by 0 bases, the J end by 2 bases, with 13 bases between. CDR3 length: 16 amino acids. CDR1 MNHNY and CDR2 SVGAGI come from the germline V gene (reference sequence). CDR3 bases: TGTGCCAGCAGTTACTCGAAAGGGGGTGGCAACTATGGCTACACCTTC. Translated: CASSYSKGGGNYGYTF.

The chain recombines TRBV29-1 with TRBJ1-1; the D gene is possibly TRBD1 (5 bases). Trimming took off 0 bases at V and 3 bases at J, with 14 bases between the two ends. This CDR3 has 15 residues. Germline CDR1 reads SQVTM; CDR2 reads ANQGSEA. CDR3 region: CSVEEPDGGDTEAFF. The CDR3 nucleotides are TGCAGCGTTGAAGAACCCGACGGGGGTGACACTGAAGCTTTCTTT.

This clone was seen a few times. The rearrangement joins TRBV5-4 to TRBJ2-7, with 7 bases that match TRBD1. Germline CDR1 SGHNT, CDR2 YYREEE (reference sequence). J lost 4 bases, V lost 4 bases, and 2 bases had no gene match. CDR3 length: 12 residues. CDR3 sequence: CASSKTGYEQYF. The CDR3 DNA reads TGTGCCAGCAGCAAGACAGGGTACGAGCAGTACTTC.

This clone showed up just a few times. The CDR3 here is CASSVGRLSYNEQFF. The CDR3 region has the DNA TGTGCCAGCAGCGTAGGGCGGCTCTCCTACAATGAGCAGTTCTTC. The chain has TRBV9 and TRBJ2-1; the D is unclear. Per germline, CDR1 SGDLS and CDR2 YYNGEE. V was clipped by 0 bases and J by 0 bases, with 7 bases between them. The length of the CDR3 is 15 residues.

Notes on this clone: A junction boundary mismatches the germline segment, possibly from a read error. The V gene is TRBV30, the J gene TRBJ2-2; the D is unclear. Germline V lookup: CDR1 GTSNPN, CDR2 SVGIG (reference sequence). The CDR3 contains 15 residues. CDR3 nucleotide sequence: TGCTGCTGTAAACCGGCCATTCGGGACACCGGGGAGCTGTTTTTT. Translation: CCCKPAIRDTGELFF.

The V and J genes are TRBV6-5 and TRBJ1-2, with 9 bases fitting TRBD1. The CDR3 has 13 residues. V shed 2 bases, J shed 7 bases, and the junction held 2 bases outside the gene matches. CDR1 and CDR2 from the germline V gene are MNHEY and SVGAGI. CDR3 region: CASSYGTGFGYTF. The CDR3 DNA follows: TGTGCCAGCAGTTACGGGACAGGGTTTGGCTACACCTTC.

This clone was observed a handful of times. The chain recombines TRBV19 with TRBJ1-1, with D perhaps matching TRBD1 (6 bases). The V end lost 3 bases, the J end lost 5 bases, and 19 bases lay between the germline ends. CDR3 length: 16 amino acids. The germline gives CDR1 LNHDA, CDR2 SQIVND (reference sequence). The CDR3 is CASSMGVRGRGTEAFF. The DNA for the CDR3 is TGTGCCAGTAGTATGGGGGTACGAGGGAGGGGGACTGAAGCTTTCTTT.

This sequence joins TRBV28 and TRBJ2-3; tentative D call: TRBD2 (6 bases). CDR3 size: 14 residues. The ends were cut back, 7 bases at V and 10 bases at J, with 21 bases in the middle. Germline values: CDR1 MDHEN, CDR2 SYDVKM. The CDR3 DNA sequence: TGTGCCAGCAAAATGGCGGGAATCGGCTACGCGCAGTATTTT. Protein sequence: CASKMAGIGYAQYF.